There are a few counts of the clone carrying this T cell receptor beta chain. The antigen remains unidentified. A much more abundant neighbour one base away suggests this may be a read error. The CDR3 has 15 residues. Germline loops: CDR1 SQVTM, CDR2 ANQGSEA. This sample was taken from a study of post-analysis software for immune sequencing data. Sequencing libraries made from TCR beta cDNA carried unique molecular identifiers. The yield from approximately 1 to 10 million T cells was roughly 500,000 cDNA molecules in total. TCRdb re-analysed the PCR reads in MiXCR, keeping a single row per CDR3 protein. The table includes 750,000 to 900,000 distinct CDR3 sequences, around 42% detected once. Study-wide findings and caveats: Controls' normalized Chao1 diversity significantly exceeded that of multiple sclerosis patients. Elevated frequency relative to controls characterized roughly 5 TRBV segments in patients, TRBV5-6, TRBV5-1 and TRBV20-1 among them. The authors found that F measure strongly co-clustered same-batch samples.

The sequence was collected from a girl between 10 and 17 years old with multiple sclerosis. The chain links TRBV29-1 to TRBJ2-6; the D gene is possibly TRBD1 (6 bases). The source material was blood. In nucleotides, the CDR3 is TGCAGCGCTAGGACAGTGAGCTCTGGGGCCAACGTCCGGACTTTC. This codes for CSARTVSSGANVRTF.